The 25 T cell receptor beta chains listed next were all sequenced from one sample in a study of CD8+ T cells in alopecia areata. Investigators isolated RNA and reverse transcribed it into cDNA to act as the sequencing template. This table comes from immunoSEQ multiplex PCR, and its TCRdb copy is limited to in-frame clones, with some not included. The sample shows approximately 300,000 clones, none of them appearing just once. The authors sorted pooled cutaneous lymph node cells using CD4, CD8alpha, NKG2D, NKG2ACE and other markers. What was sequenced was CD4+ T cells sorted from a lymph node. The receptors here all came from a C3H/HeJ mouse with alopecia areata. MHC haplotype: H2-k.

On this clone itself: Mouse names are used for the genes. The CDR3 extends 4 residues past the end of the read, so its final part is completed from the germline J gene. In the same sample, other DNA sequences code for this CDR3. The chain has TRBV5 and TRBJ2-3, with 11 bases lining up with TRBD1. This CDR3 contains 15 residues. J gave up 0 bases and V 5 bases, and 1 base lay outside the gene matches. Germline CDR1 is LGHNA and CDR2 is YNLKQL (reference sequence). The sequenced CDR3 bases are TGTGCCAGCAGCAGGGACAGGGGGAGTGCAGAA. Protein sequence: CASSRDRGSAE. The entire CDR3 protein reads CASSRDRGSAETLYF.

Concerning this clone: The genes are named according to mouse. The read is 4 residues too short to cover the CDR3 end, so that end is filled in from the germline J gene. The chain combines TRBV14 with TRBJ2-5; TRBD2 is a possible D gene (5 bases). The V and J ends lost 0 bases and 2 bases respectively, with 10 bases between them. Germline V gives CDR1 SGHDT, CDR2 FRDEAV. This CDR3 contains 15 residues. The CDR3 sequence is CASSFFWGTQDTQYF. The CDR3 DNA, read in part, is TGTGCCAGCAGTTTCTTTTGGGGTACCCAAGAC.

For this clone: Each gene name is a mouse one. The read terminates 4 residues before the CDR3 end, so the remaining end is supplied by the germline J gene. V usage is TRBV13-3 and J usage is TRBJ2-1; the match to TRBD2 covers 9 bases. The CDR3 covers 13 residues. Per germline, CDR1 NNHDY and CDR2 SYVADS. V lost 5 bases to trimming and J lost 3 bases; unmatched junction nucleotides: 0. The sequenced CDR3 bases are TGTGCCAGCAGCTGGGGGGGCTATGCT. It translates to CASSWGGYA. The entire CDR3 protein is CASSWGGYAEQFF.

This clone was observed a few times. Mouse gene names apply. The missing CDR3 end, 4 residues past where the read stops, is filled in from the germline J gene. The chain links TRBV5 to TRBJ2-1, with 12 positions matching TRBD2. The CDR3 contains 14 residues. Germline V gives CDR1 LGHNA, CDR2 YNLKQL (reference sequence). The CDR3: CASSLDWGGAEQFF. CDR3 DNA, as far as it was read: TGTGCCAGCAGCCTCGACTGGGGGGGCGCT.

On this clone itself: The genes are named according to mouse. The read gets to within 3 residues of the CDR3 end, and the germline J gene fills in the rest. Within the sample, other DNA sequences also encode this same CDR3. The rearrangement joins TRBV13-1 to TRBJ1-6, with TRBD1 identical over 7 bases. TRBJ1-6 is flagged as an ORF with uncertain function. Germline V gives CDR1 NSHNY, CDR2 SYGAGN. J lost 3 bases, V lost 2 bases, and 2 bases had no gene match. This CDR3 is built from 15 residues. Partial CDR3 DNA: TGTGCCAGCAGTGACCGACAGGGCTATAATTCGCCC. It is translated as CASSDRQGYNSP. The CDR3 in its entirety is CASSDRQGYNSPLYF.

As regards this clone: Gene labels here are mouse ones. The CDR3 goes on 4 residues after the read ends, and that part is filled in from the germline J gene. Within the sample, other DNA sequences also encode this same CDR3. The chain has TRBV5 and TRBJ2-1; the D gene is possibly TRBD1 (5 bases). Trimming shortened V by 2 bases and J by 1 base, and 9 bases separated the two germline ends. The germline CDR1 and CDR2 sequences are LGHNA and YNLKQL (reference sequence). The CDR3 is made up of 15 amino acids. CDR3 DNA (partial): TGTGCCAGCAGCCAACAGGGAAGGAACTATGCT. Amino acid sequence: CASSQQGRNYA. The whole CDR3 reads CASSQQGRNYAEQFF.

On this clone itself: The listed genes are named as in mouse. The CDR3 extends 4 residues past the end of the read, so its final part is completed from the germline J gene. The gene calls are TRBV5 and TRBJ2-5, with TRBD1 identical over 9 bases. The germline CDR1 and CDR2 sequences are LGHNA and YNLKQL (reference sequence). This CDR3 is built from 15 residues. The CDR3 sequence: CASSLGQGRWDTQYF. CDR3 DNA, as far as it was read: TGTGCCAGCAGCCTAGGACAGGGGAGATGGGAC.

Concerning this clone: The listed genes are named as in mouse. The read terminates 4 residues before the CDR3 end, so the remaining end is supplied by the germline J gene. The chain employs TRBV13-1 and TRBJ2-4, with D maybe TRBD1 (6 bases). The CDR3 is made up of 13 amino acids. Germline V gene lookup returns CDR1 NSHNY and CDR2 SYGAGN. Deletions cut 5 bases from V and 1 base from J, with 8 bases between. The sequenced CDR3 bases are TGTGCCAGCAGGGACAGCCGTCAAAAC. Translated: CASRDSRQN. The CDR3, in full, reads CASRDSRQNTLYF.

This clone was seen only a few times. Gene names denote mouse genes. From the germline J gene comes the end of the CDR3, since the read stops 4 residues before it. Other DNA sequences in the same sample also yield this CDR3. The gene calls are TRBV5 and TRBJ2-1; TRBD1 matches 10 bases. Trimming at V came to 4 bases and at J to 4 bases, leaving 4 bases not matched to a gene. The CDR3 is made up of 15 amino acids. The germline gives CDR1 LGHNA, CDR2 YNLKQL (reference sequence). Incomplete CDR3 DNA: TGTGCCAGCAGCCTCCGGGACAGGGGATATGCT. This gives the protein CASSLRDRGYA. The whole CDR3 sequence reads CASSLRDRGYAEQFF.

There are many counts of this clone. Gene labels here are mouse ones. The read falls 4 residues short of the CDR3 end, and the missing part is taken from the germline J gene. Other DNA sequences of this sample code for an identical CDR3. This sequence joins TRBV13-1 and TRBJ2-1; 8 bases are a match to TRBD1. CDR1 NSHNY and CDR2 SYGAGN come from the germline V gene. This CDR3 is 13 amino acids long. The chain's CDR3 is CASSDRGRAEQFF. CDR3 DNA (partial): TGTGCCAGCAGTGACAGGGGGCGGGCT.

With regard to this clone: Germline and genes here are mouse. The CDR3 is cut off 4 residues early in the read; its end comes from the germline J gene. The chain carries TRBV5 and TRBJ2-3, with TRBD1 identical over 10 bases. Germline trimming cut 0 bases from V and 3 bases from J; bases unmatched to any gene: 3. The CDR3 totals 16 residues. Germline V lookup: CDR1 LGHNA, CDR2 YNLKQL (reference sequence). The part of the CDR3 DNA that was read is TGTGCCAGCAGCCAAGAAGGGACAGGGGTGGCAGAA. Protein: CASSQEGTGVAE. The whole CDR3 protein reads CASSQEGTGVAETLYF.

This clone was seen ten or more times. Genes and germline are mouse. The missing CDR3 end, 4 residues past where the read stops, is filled in from the germline J gene. The sample holds other DNA sequences that translate to the same CDR3. This chain uses TRBV12-1 with TRBJ2-1, with 9 nucleotides matching TRBD2. The CDR3 loop spans 14 amino acids. J lost 1 base, V lost 4 bases, and 1 base had no gene match. The germline CDR1 and CDR2 sequences are SGHSN and HYEKVE. The covered CDR3 bases are TGTGCCAGCTCCCTGGGGGGGAACTATGCT. This codes for CASSLGGNYA. The whole CDR3 protein is CASSLGGNYAEQFF.

A few counts support this clone. Mouse gene names apply. The read falls 3 residues short of the CDR3 end, and the missing part is taken from the germline J gene. The chain couples TRBV17 to TRBJ1-6, with 8 bases aligning to TRBD1. Being an ORF, TRBJ1-6 has a function that is uncertain. The CDR3 covers 15 residues. Trimming took 1 base from V and 7 from J; bases not matched to a gene: 3. Germline V gene sequence: CDR1 MNHDT, CDR2 YYDKIL. CDR3 bases read: TGTGCTAGCAGTAGAGCGAGACAGGGGAATTCGCCC. Protein sequence: CASSRARQGNSP. The full CDR3 sequence reads CASSRARQGNSPLYF.

Note on this clone: Gene names are mouse gene names. With the read ending 4 residues before the CDR3 end, the germline J gene is used to fill in that end. Other nucleotide sequences in the sample specify the same CDR3. The chain combines TRBV19 with TRBJ2-1; possible D gene TRBD1, 6 bases. V lost 7 bases and J lost 5, with 7 bases in between. This CDR3 has 11 amino acids. Per germline, CDR1 FNHDT and CDR2 SITEND (reference sequence). The sequenced CDR3 bases are TGTGCCAGCCGGGACAATGCT. This translates into CASRDNA. The complete CDR3 sequence is CASRDNAEQFF.

This clone has only a few counts. The germline and genes are mouse ones. The missing CDR3 end, 4 residues past where the read stops, is filled in from the germline J gene. The gene calls are TRBV14 and TRBJ2-5; 9 bases line up with TRBD1. The germline gives CDR1 SGHDT, CDR2 FRDEAV. This CDR3 spans 14 amino acids. CDR3 DNA, as far as it was read: TGTGCCAGCAGTACAGGGGGCGCTTTGGAC. Translated: CASSTGGALD. The complete CDR3 sequence is CASSTGGALDTQYF. Using reference TRBV14 and TRBJ2-5 for the parts outside the CDR3, the full variable domain is EAGVTQSPRYAVLQEGQAVSFWCDPISGHDTLYWYQQPRDQGPQLLVYFRDEAVIDNSQLPSDRFSAVRPKGTNSTLKIQSAKQGDTATYLCASSTGGALDTQYFGPGTRLLVL.

About this clone: Gene names refer to mouse genes. The CDR3 is cut off 4 residues early in the read; its end comes from the germline J gene. The chain couples TRBV5 to TRBJ1-1, with unresolved D. Germline values: CDR1 LGHNA, CDR2 YNLKQL (reference sequence). The CDR3 runs 14 residues. The V gene lost 0 bases and the J gene lost 4 bases, with 9 bases spanning the gap. CDR3 protein: CASSQERVGTEVFF. Incomplete CDR3 DNA: TGTGCCAGCAGCCAAGAGAGGGTTGGCACA.

In regard to this clone: All gene names here are mouse names. The read halts 4 residues ahead of the CDR3 end, with the missing end drawn from the germline J gene. The chain is built from TRBV17 and TRBJ1-1, with D possibly matching TRBD1 (6 bases). Germline V gene data show CDR1 as MNHDT and CDR2 as YYDKIL. The CDR3 is made up of 16 amino acids. Trimming took off 3 bases at V and 0 bases at J, with 14 bases between the two ends. CDR3 residues: CASSSLTGTANTEVFF. The covered CDR3 bases are TGTGCTAGCAGTAGCCTCACAGGGACCGCAAACACA.

Concerning this clone itself: Mouse names are used for the genes. The observed sequence ends 4 residues before the CDR3 terminus, with the missing tail filled in from the germline J gene. This chain joins TRBV13-1 and TRBJ2-2, with 7 positions matching TRBD1. V trimming: 4 bases; J trimming: 4 bases; junction bases outside the gene matches: 7. Germline CDR1 reads NSHNY; CDR2 reads SYGAGN. This CDR3 is 15 amino acids long. The CDR3 is CASSPQGIGTGQLYF. The CDR3 bases that were read are TGTGCCAGCAGTCCACAGGGGATCGGCACCGGG.

This clone was recorded a few times. The listed genes are named as in mouse. The CDR3 region is CTCSGGLGGKAEQFF. The CDR3 bases that were read are TGCACCTGCAGTGGGGGACTGGGGGGAAAGGCT. This rearrangement joins TRBV1 to TRBJ2-1; TRBD2 aligns across 12 bases. The CDR3 extends 4 residues past the end of the read, so its final part is completed from the germline J gene. Germline loops: CDR1 NSQYPW, CDR2 LRSPGD (reference sequence). This CDR3 comprises 15 residues. Complete variable domain (other parts from reference TRBV1 and TRBJ2-1): VTLLEQNPRWRLVPRGQAVNLRCILKNSQYPWMSWYQQDLQKQLQWLFTLRSPGDKEVKSLPGADYLATRVTDTELRLQVANMSQGRTLYCTCSGGLGGKAEQFFGPGTRLTVL.

As regards this clone: Each gene name is a mouse one. The read halts 4 residues ahead of the CDR3 end, with the missing end drawn from the germline J gene. The chain recombines TRBV19 with TRBJ2-7, with 9 bases matching TRBD1. This CDR3 spans 14 amino acids. J gave up 2 bases and V 3 bases, and 3 bases lay outside the gene matches. Germline loops: CDR1 FNHDT, CDR2 SITEND (reference sequence). The CDR3: CASSTTGGTYEQYF. The sequenced CDR3 bases are TGTGCCAGCAGTACAACAGGGGGCACCTAT.

This clone was counted a few times. A read error may explain this, as a much larger clone is one base away. Mouse gene names apply. CDR3 in amino acids: CASRGTGGDTEVFF. CDR3 DNA (partial): TGTGCCAGCAGAGGGACAGGGGGGGACACA. This chain connects TRBV13-1 to TRBJ1-1; 11 nucleotides agree with TRBD1. The CDR3 extends 4 residues past the end of the read, so its final part is completed from the germline J gene. From germline, CDR1 is NSHNY and CDR2 SYGAGN. V lost 5 bases and J lost 3; bases outside the gene matches: 3. The CDR3 is made up of 14 amino acids.

This clone was observed a few times. Mouse gene names apply. The observed sequence ends 4 residues before the CDR3 terminus, with the missing tail filled in from the germline J gene. V usage is TRBV13-3 and J usage is TRBJ1-1, with D perhaps TRBD1 (6 bases). The CDR3 extends over 12 amino acids. Germline CDR1 reads NNHDY; CDR2 reads SYVADS. The CDR3 bases that were read are TGTGCCAGCAGTGATCAGGGGAGA. Translation gives CASSDQGR. The entire CDR3 sequence reads CASSDQGREVFF.

This clone appeared a few times. The listed genes are named as in mouse. The CDR3 end is not reached by the read, which stops 4 residues before it; the germline J gene fills it in. The rearrangement links TRBV13-1 to TRBJ2-2; 11 bases are a match to TRBD1. Germline V lookup: CDR1 NSHNY, CDR2 SYGAGN. The V segment lost 3 bases and the J segment 4 bases; nucleotides outside the gene matches: 2. The CDR3 length is 15 residues. CDR3 bases read: TGTGCCAGCAGTGGGACAGGGGGCACCACCGGG. Translating gives CASSGTGGTTG. The entire CDR3 is CASSGTGGTTGQLYF.

Details on this clone: Gene names follow the mouse nomenclature. The read ends 4 residues shy of where the CDR3 ends; the end is completed using the germline J gene. V gene TRBV13-3 combines with J gene TRBJ2-5, with D maybe TRBD1 (6 bases). V was trimmed by 0 bases and J by 2 bases, leaving 16 bases between them. Germline CDR1 NNHDY, CDR2 SYVADS. The CDR3 is 17 amino acids. The DNA read from the CDR3 is TGTGCCAGCAGTGATGCCTTCCAGGGAGGGGGCCAAGAC. This sequence encodes CASSDAFQGGGQD. The whole CDR3 is CASSDAFQGGGQDTQYF. Full variable domain (remainder filled in from reference TRBV13-3 and TRBJ2-5): EAAVTQSPRSKVAVTGGKVTLSCHQTNNHDYMYWYRQDTGHGLRLIHYSYVADSTEKGDIPDGYKASRPSQENFSLILELASLSQTAVYFCASSDAFQGGGQDTQYFGPGTRLLVL.

This clone was counted only a few times. Each gene name is a mouse one. Read coverage stops 4 residues before the CDR3 terminus; the germline J gene supplies the remainder. Other DNA sequences in this sample translate to the same CDR3. This chain connects TRBV5 to TRBJ2-3, with no clear D. V lost 0 bases to trimming and J lost 0 bases, with 7 bases between them. This CDR3 is 15 amino acids long. Germline V gives CDR1 LGHNA, CDR2 YNLKQL (reference sequence). The CDR3 DNA, read in part, is TGTGCCAGCAGCCAAGATTTGGGTAGTGCAGAA. Translation gives CASSQDLGSAE. The whole CDR3 protein is CASSQDLGSAETLYF.